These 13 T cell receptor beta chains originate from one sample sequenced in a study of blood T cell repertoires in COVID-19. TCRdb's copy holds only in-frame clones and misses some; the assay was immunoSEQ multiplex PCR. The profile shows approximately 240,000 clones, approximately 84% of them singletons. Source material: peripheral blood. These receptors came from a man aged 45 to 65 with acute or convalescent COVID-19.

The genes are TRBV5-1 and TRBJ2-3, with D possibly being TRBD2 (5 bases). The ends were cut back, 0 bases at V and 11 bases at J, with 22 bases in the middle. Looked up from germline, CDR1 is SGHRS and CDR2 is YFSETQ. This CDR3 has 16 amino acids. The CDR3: CASSLGPQPGGWGQYF. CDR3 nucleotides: TGCGCCAGCAGCTTGGGACCACAGCCTGGCGGGTGGGGGCAGTATTTT.

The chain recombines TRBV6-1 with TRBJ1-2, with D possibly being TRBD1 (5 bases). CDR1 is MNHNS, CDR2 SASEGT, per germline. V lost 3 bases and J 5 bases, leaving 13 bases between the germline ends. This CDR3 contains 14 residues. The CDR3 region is CASSDLVKGYGYTF. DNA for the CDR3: TGTGCCAGCAGTGACCTCGTTAAGGGGTATGGCTACACCTTC.

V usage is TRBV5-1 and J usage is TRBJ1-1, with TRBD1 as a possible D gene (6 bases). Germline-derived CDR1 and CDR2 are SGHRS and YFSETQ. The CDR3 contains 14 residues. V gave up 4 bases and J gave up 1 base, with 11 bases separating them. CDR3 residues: CASSQLQGNTEAFF. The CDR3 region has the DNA TGCGCCAGCAGCCAATTACAGGGGAACACTGAAGCTTTCTTT.

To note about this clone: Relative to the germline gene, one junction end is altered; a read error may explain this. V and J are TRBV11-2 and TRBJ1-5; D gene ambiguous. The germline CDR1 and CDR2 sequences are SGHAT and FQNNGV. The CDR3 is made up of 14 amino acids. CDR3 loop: CASSLAADNQSQHF. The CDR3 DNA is TGTGCCAGCAGCTTGGCCGCAGACAATCAGTCCCAGCATTTT.

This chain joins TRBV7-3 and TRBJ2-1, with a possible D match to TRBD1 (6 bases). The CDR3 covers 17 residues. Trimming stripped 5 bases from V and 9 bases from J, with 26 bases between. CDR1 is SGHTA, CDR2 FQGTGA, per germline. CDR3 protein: CASSPSWAGGIFSEQFF. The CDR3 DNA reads TGTGCCAGCAGCCCATCGTGGGCTGGGGGCATATTTAGTGAGCAGTTCTTC.

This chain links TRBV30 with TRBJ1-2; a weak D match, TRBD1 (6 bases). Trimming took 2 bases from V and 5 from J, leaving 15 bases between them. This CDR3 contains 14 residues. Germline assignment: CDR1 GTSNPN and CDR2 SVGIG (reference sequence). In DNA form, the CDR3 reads TGTGCCTGGAGTCCCTATGGTACAGGGTATGGCTACACCTTC. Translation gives CAWSPYGTGYGYTF.

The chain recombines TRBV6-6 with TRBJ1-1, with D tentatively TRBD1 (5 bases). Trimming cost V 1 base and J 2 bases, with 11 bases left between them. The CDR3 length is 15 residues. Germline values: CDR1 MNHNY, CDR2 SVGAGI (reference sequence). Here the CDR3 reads CASSYWGVVNTEAFF. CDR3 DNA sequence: TGTGCCAGCAGTTACTGGGGGGTCGTCAACACTGAAGCTTTCTTT.

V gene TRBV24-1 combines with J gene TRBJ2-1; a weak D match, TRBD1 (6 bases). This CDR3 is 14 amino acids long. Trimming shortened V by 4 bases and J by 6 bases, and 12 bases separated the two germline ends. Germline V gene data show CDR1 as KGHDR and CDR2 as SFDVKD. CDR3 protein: CATSEDWTANEQFF. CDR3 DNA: TGTGCCACCAGTGAGGATTGGACAGCCAATGAGCAGTTCTTC.

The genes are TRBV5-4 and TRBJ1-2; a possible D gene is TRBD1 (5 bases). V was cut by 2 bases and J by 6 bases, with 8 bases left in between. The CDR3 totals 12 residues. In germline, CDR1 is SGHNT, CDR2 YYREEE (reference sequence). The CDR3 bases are TGTGCCAGCAGCTTCGGCAGGGATGGCTACACCTTC. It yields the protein CASSFGRDGYTF. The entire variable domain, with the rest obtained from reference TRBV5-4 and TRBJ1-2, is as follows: ETGVTQSPTHLIKTRGQQVTLRCSSQSGHNTVSWYQQALGQGPQFIFQYYREEENGRGNFPPRFSGLQFPNYSSELNVNALELDDSALYLCASSFGRDGYTFGSGTRLTVV.

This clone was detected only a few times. CDR3 nucleotide sequence: TGTGCCAGCAGTTTATCTATGAGTACCTACGAGCAGTACTTC. Protein sequence: CASSLSMSTYEQYF. The chain employs TRBV27 and TRBJ2-7, with D unresolved. The V end lost 0 bases, the J end lost 2 bases, and 8 bases lay between the germline ends. Germline CDR1 MNHEY, CDR2 SMNVEV (reference sequence). The CDR3 is 14 amino acids.

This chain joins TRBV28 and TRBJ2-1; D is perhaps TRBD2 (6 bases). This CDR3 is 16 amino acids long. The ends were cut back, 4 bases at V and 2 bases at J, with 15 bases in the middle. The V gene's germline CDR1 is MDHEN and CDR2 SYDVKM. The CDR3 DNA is TGTGCCAGCAGTTCTGAAATGGGACTCCCCTACAATGAGCAGTTCTTC. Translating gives CASSSEMGLPYNEQFF. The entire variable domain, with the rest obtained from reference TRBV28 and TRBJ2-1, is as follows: DVKVTQSSRYLVKRTGEKVFLECVQDMDHENMFWYRQDPGLGLRLIYFSYDVKMKEKGDIPEGYSVSREKKERFSLILESASTNQTSMYLCASSSEMGLPYNEQFFGPGTRLTVL.

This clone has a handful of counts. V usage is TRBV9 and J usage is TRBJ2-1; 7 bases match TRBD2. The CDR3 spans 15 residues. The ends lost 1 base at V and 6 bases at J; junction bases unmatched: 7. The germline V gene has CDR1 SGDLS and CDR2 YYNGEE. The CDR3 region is CASSVRSSGSNEQFF. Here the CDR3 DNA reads TGTGCCAGCAGCGTAAGGTCTAGCGGATCCAATGAGCAGTTCTTC.

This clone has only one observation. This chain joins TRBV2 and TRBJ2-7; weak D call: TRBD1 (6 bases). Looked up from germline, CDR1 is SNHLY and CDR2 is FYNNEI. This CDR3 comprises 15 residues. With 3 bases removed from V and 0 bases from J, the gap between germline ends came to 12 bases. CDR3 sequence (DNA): TGTGCCAGCAGTGATGGCGGACAGAGCTCCTACGAGCAGTACTTC. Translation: CASSDGGQSSYEQYF.